Presented here are 12 T cell receptor beta chains from one specimen sequenced in a study of T cells in Graves' hyperthyroidism and ophthalmopathy. TCR beta CDR3 regions were amplified from RNA. A first-round RT-PCR of the TCR CDR3 used the HTBI primer set. TCRdb re-called the multiplex PCR reads with MiXCR, one entry per CDR3 protein. The table records 490,000 or so distinct CDR3 sequences, about 16% of them present only once. What was sequenced was blood. These TCRs come from a woman aged 25 to 39 with Graves' ophthalmopathy.

V gene TRBV9 combines with J gene TRBJ2-7; 11 nucleotides agree with TRBD1. J lost 6 bases, V lost 2 bases, and 4 bases had no gene match. CDR3 length: 14 residues. Germline lookup yields CDR1 SGDLS and CDR2 YYNGEE. DNA for the CDR3: TGTGCCAGCAGCGTGGGGACAGGGGGACGCGAGCAGTACTTC. It is translated as CASSVGTGGREQYF.

This clonotype was counted many times. CDR3: CASSLGRGMGNEQFF. The CDR3 region has the DNA TGTGCCAGCAGTTTAGGGCGCGGGATGGGCAATGAGCAGTTCTTC. This sequence joins TRBV27 and TRBJ2-1, with D possibly matching TRBD2 (6 bases). Germline CDR1 reads MNHEY; CDR2 reads SMNVEV (reference sequence). V was cut by 2 bases and J by 6 bases, with 14 bases left in between. The length of the CDR3 is 15 residues.

The sample holds a few counts of this clonotype. The chain has TRBV10-3 and TRBJ1-1, with 9 nucleotides matching TRBD1. The CDR3 covers 14 residues. CDR1 is ENHRY, CDR2 SYGVKD, per germline. The trim removed 6 bases at V and 1 base at J, leaving 3 bases unmatched. The CDR3 spells CAIRQGAGNTEAFF. The CDR3 nucleotides read TGTGCCATCAGACAGGGGGCGGGGAACACTGAAGCTTTCTTT.

Here the CDR3 reads CASSITGVSYEQYF. CDR3 sequence (DNA): TGTGCCAGCAGTATAACAGGCGTCTCCTACGAGCAGTACTTC. The genes are TRBV11-2 and TRBJ2-7; perhaps TRBD1 as D (5 bases). In germline, CDR1 is SGHAT, CDR2 FQNNGV. CDR3 length: 14 residues. V was trimmed by 6 bases and J by 0 bases, leaving 12 bases between them. The variable domain in full, with the rest retrieved from reference TRBV11-2 and TRBJ2-7, is EAGVAQSPRYKIIEKRQSVAFWCNPISGHATLYWYQQILGQGPKLLIQFQNNGVVDDSQLPKDRFSAERLKGVDSTLKIQPAKLEDSAVYLCASSITGVSYEQYFGPGTRLTVT.

In this sample, this clonotype turned up many times. J is TRBJ2-1 and V is TRBV20-1; TRBD2 agrees at 9 bases. This CDR3 region has 15 residues. With V trimmed by 1 base and J by 6 bases, 7 bases remained unmatched. CDR1 and CDR2 (germline): DFQATT, SNEGSKA (reference sequence). DNA for the CDR3: TGCAGTGCTAGAGTCTCTAGCGGGAATATCAATGAGCAGTTCTTC. Its translation: CSARVSSGNINEQFF.

This clonotype was seen many times. The rearrangement links TRBV20-1 to TRBJ2-7; 8 positions match TRBD1. The CDR3 spans 15 residues. Germline V lookup: CDR1 DFQATT, CDR2 SNEGSKA (reference sequence). V shed 0 bases and J 3 bases; nucleotides not matched to a gene: 7. CDR3 bases: TGCAGTGCTAGAGACTCCGACAGGGGAGGCTACGAGCAGTACTTC. It translates to CSARDSDRGGYEQYF.

This clonotype was seen ten or more times. The chain has TRBV7-2 and TRBJ2-5; unclear D gene. V lost 5 bases and J lost 4, with 8 bases in between. CDR3 length: 12 amino acids. The germline V gene encodes CDR1 SGHTA and CDR2 FQGNSA. CDR3 region: CASSASTETQYF. In nucleotides, the CDR3 is TGTGCCAGCAGCGCATCGACAGAGACCCAGTACTTC. Full variable domain (rest looked up from reference TRBV7-2 and TRBJ2-5): GAGVSQSPSNKVTEKGKDVELRCDPISGHTALYWYRQSLGQGLEFLIYFQGNSAPDKSGLPSDRFSAERTGGSVSTLTIQRTQQEDSAVYLCASSASTETQYFGPGTRLLVL.

V is TRBV11-1 and J is TRBJ2-3; possibly TRBD1 for D (5 bases). Germline V gene sequence: CDR1 SGHAT, CDR2 FQDESV (reference sequence). V gave up 8 bases and J gave up 3 bases, with 9 bases separating them. This CDR3 region has 12 residues. The CDR3 loop is CASGSGTDTQYF. The CDR3 DNA reads as TGTGCCAGCGGGTCAGGGACAGATACGCAGTATTTT.

Points on this clonotype: This could be a read error, since a much larger clone is one nucleotide away. The V gene is TRBV2, the J gene TRBJ1-1, with 7 bases identical to TRBD1. The CDR3 is 15 residues long. Germline trimming cut 6 bases from V and 4 bases from J; bases unmatched to any gene: 11. Per the germline V gene, CDR1 is SNHLY and CDR2 is FYNNEI. CDR3 coding DNA: TGTGCCAGCAGATCAGGGGGGAGTCGGATCACTGAAGCTTTCTTT. It translates to CASRSGGSRITEAFF.

There are many counts of this clonotype. This chain connects TRBV20-1 to TRBJ2-3, with a weak D call TRBD2 (6 bases). The CDR3 length is 13 residues. The germline V and J ends were trimmed by 4 bases and 4 bases, with 12 bases remaining between them. In germline, CDR1 is DFQATT, CDR2 SNEGSKA (reference sequence). As DNA, the CDR3 is TGCAGTGCTACCGATGGACTACCAGATACGCAGTATTTT. Translating it yields CSATDGLPDTQYF.

Ten or more counts support this clonotype. The V gene is TRBV2, the J gene TRBJ2-7, with 7 bases lining up with TRBD1. The CDR3 runs 16 residues. The V segment lost 6 bases and the J segment 2 bases; nucleotides outside the gene matches: 13. CDR1 and CDR2 from the germline V gene are SNHLY and FYNNEI. Here the CDR3 reads CASRSGLWQGAYEQYF. DNA of the CDR3: TGTGCCAGCAGGTCGGGCTTGTGGCAGGGGGCCTACGAGCAGTACTTC.

This clonotype appeared many times. V and J are TRBV12-3 or TRBV12-4 and TRBJ2-7; D gene ambiguous. Trimming took off 1 base at V and 0 bases at J, with 10 bases between the two ends. The CDR3 totals 15 residues. The CDR3 nucleotides read TGTGCCAGCAGTTTAGGGGCAGATCTCTCCTACGAGCAGTACTTC. It is translated as CASSLGADLSYEQYF.